This T cell receptor beta chain is from a study of blood T cells in healthy people across ages. The length of the CDR3 is 16 residues. Trimming stripped 3 bases from V and 0 bases from J, with 9 bases between. This clonotype was seen a handful of times. Then a second PCR, running about 6 to 11 cycles, was carried out with a sample-barcoded 5' primer and a J-beta primer mix. TCRdb recomputed calls from the 5' RACE reads with MiXCR, one row per CDR3 protein. The sample yields 910,000 or so distinct CDR3 sequences, roughly 47% seen once. This clonotype was sampled from a woman aged 55-75 years in good health. Input material: blood. The chain combines TRBV12-3 or TRBV12-4 with TRBJ2-6; TRBD2 might be the D (6 bases). The CDR3 DNA reads TGTGCCAGCAGTTTGGCCGGGGGCTCTGGGGCCAACGTCCTGACTTTC. The encoded protein is CASSLAGGSGANVLTF.